The next 16 T cell receptor beta chains were all read from a single sample in a study of T cell responses to AZD1222 COVID-19 vaccine. Assay used: immunoSEQ multiplex PCR; TCRdb lists only in-frame clones, some missing. The sample holds around 130,000 clones, 90% to 95% seen once. Source: peripheral blood, taken on day 0 of AZD1222 vaccination. The receptors here all came from an adult in good health.

The V call is TRBV19, the J call TRBJ2-2, with TRBD2 identical over 10 bases. The CDR3 covers 15 residues. CDR1 is LNHDA, CDR2 SQIVND, per germline (reference sequence). J gave up 6 bases and V 7 bases, and 8 bases lay outside the gene matches. The CDR3 nucleotides read TGTGCCAGTACTCTAGCGGGAGAATTGGCCGGGGAGCTGTTTTTT. This translates into CASTLAGELAGELFF.

The chain links TRBV28 to TRBJ2-3, with 11 bases identical to TRBD2. Losses at the gene ends were 4 bases for V and 2 bases for J; bases not matched to a gene: 8. Germline assignment: CDR1 MDHEN and CDR2 SYDVKM. CDR3 length: 17 residues. The CDR3 loop reads CASSSAGLAEHTDTQYF. The CDR3 bases are TGTGCCAGCAGTTCCGCGGGACTAGCGGAACACACAGATACGCAGTATTTT.

The gene calls are TRBV4-2 and TRBJ2-2; 7 bases match TRBD2. V shed 0 bases and J 3 bases; nucleotides not matched to a gene: 13. CDR1 is LGHNA and CDR2 is YNFKEQ in the germline V gene. The CDR3 covers 19 residues. The CDR3 coding sequence is TGTGCCAGCAGCCAAGATGGCTTTACGTTAGCGGGCGACACCGGGGAGCTGTTTTTT. Translation: CASSQDGFTLAGDTGELFF.

This chain connects TRBV5-6 to TRBJ2-1; D is ambiguous. In germline, CDR1 is SGHDT, CDR2 YYEEEE. The V end lost 2 bases, the J end lost 0 bases, and 12 bases lay between the germline ends. The CDR3 spans 16 residues. CDR3 sequence reads: CASSFYTESSYNEQFF. The DNA for the CDR3 is TGTGCCAGCAGCTTTTATACGGAAAGCTCCTACAATGAGCAGTTCTTC.

This chain uses TRBV28 with TRBJ2-7; D is ambiguous. The V end lost 7 bases, the J end lost 0 bases, and 10 bases lay between the germline ends. Per germline, CDR1 MDHEN and CDR2 SYDVKM. The CDR3 sequence is 13 residues long. As DNA, the CDR3 is TGTGCCAGCACGTCACCCGGCTCCTACGAGCAGTACTTC. Residues: CASTSPGSYEQYF.

V usage is TRBV3-1 (or the pseudogene TRBV3-2) and J usage is TRBJ2-2; 7 nucleotides match TRBD2. V lost 0 bases and J lost 5; bases outside the gene matches: 9. Germline CDR1 reads LGHDT; CDR2 reads YNNKEL (reference sequence). The CDR3 runs to 17 residues. CDR3 coding DNA: TGTGCCAGCAGCCAAGAATCTAGCGGCTGGTCGACCGGGGAGCTGTTTTTT. Its protein is CASSQESSGWSTGELFF.

This chain connects TRBV27 to TRBJ1-2; D ambiguous. V was shortened by 2 bases and J by 1 base, with 11 bases between the two germline ends. The CDR3 extends over 15 amino acids. From germline, CDR1 is MNHEY and CDR2 SMNVEV (reference sequence). CDR3 DNA sequence: TGTGCCAGCAGTTTAGGTGGCACGGGTAACTATGGCTACACCTTC. Encoded protein: CASSLGGTGNYGYTF.

J is TRBJ1-3 and V is TRBV5-6; no definite D call. With 4 bases removed from V and 1 base from J, the gap between germline ends came to 9 bases. The CDR3 contains 14 residues. The germline gives CDR1 SGHDT, CDR2 YYEEEE. The CDR3 DNA is TGTGCCAGCAGCATAGGGATGTCTGGAAACACCATATATTTT. Translating it yields CASSIGMSGNTIYF.

The chain uses TRBV25-1 and TRBJ2-5; no reliable D call. CDR3 size: 14 residues. Germline V CDR1 and CDR2: MGHDK, SYGVNS. The V gene lost 3 bases and the J gene lost 5 bases, with 13 bases spanning the gap. The CDR3 here is CASSDTASLETQYF. CDR3 nucleotides: TGTGCCAGCAGTGACACAGCTTCGTTGGAGACCCAGTACTTC.

The rearrangement joins TRBV4-1 to TRBJ2-3; D is uncertain. Trimming shortened V by 2 bases and J by 4 bases, and 19 bases separated the two germline ends. The CDR3 is 17 amino acids. Per the germline V gene, CDR1 is MGHRA and CDR2 is YSYEKL. CDR3 sequence: CASSQRSVPALPDTQYF. The CDR3 coding sequence is TGCGCCAGCAGCCAAAGATCAGTACCCGCTTTGCCAGATACGCAGTATTTT.

The rearrangement links TRBV28 to TRBJ2-5; a weak D match, TRBD1 (6 bases). This CDR3 is 16 amino acids long. Trimming pared 1 base from V and 1 base from J, leaving 13 bases between. Germline V CDR1 and CDR2: MDHEN, SYDVKM. The CDR3 DNA sequence: TGTGCCAGCAGTTTATCCCCGGGACACCTCCAAGAGACCCAGTACTTC. Translation: CASSLSPGHLQETQYF. The whole variable domain, remainder taken from reference TRBV28 and TRBJ2-5, is DVKVTQSSRYLVKRTGEKVFLECVQDMDHENMFWYRQDPGLGLRLIYFSYDVKMKEKGDIPEGYSVSREKKERFSLILESASTNQTSMYLCASSLSPGHLQETQYFGPGTRLLVL.

The chain carries TRBV11-2 and TRBJ1-3; 10 nucleotides agree with TRBD1. This CDR3 has 18 residues. The ends lost 8 bases at V and 0 bases at J; junction bases unmatched: 13. Germline values: CDR1 SGHAT, CDR2 FQNNGV. CDR3: CASGGTGEPENSGNTIYF. The CDR3 DNA reads as TGTGCCAGCGGAGGGACAGGGGAGCCCGAGAACTCTGGAAACACCATATATTTT.

The chain is built from TRBV24-1 and TRBJ2-7, with D maybe TRBD2 (5 bases). This CDR3 is 15 amino acids long. Germline V lookup: CDR1 KGHDR, CDR2 SFDVKD. V shed 10 bases and J shed 0 bases, with 18 bases lying between them. The CDR3 loop is CATPKRHLPSYEQYF. The DNA of the CDR3 is TGTGCCACTCCTAAGCGGCACCTCCCCTCCTACGAGCAGTACTTC.

The CDR3 DNA reads as TGTGCCAGTAGTTTCGGATTTAACTATGGCTACACCTTC. Protein product: CASSFGFNYGYTF. This chain joins TRBV19 and TRBJ1-2; D not certain. Germline loops: CDR1 LNHDA, CDR2 SQIVND (reference sequence). The CDR3 runs to 13 residues. Trimming stripped 5 bases from V and 1 base from J, with 8 bases between.

V is TRBV3-1 (or the pseudogene TRBV3-2) and J is TRBJ2-7; maybe TRBD2 (6 bases). V gave up 1 base and J gave up 2 bases, with 6 bases separating them. Germline CDR1 is LGHDT and CDR2 is YNNKEL (reference sequence). The CDR3 has 13 residues. The chain's CDR3 is CASSQAGAYEQYF. As DNA, the CDR3 is TGTGCCAGCAGCCAAGCGGGGGCCTACGAGCAGTACTTC.

This clone has just one count. The chain is built from TRBV29-1 and TRBJ1-5, with D possibly being TRBD1 (5 bases). V was cut by 6 bases and J by 7 bases, with 16 bases left in between. Germline V lookup: CDR1 SQVTM, CDR2 ANQGSEA. CDR3 length equals 13 residues. The CDR3 sequence is CSVGSGFNQPQHF. The CDR3 bases are TGCAGCGTCGGATCAGGGTTCAACCAGCCCCAGCATTTT.